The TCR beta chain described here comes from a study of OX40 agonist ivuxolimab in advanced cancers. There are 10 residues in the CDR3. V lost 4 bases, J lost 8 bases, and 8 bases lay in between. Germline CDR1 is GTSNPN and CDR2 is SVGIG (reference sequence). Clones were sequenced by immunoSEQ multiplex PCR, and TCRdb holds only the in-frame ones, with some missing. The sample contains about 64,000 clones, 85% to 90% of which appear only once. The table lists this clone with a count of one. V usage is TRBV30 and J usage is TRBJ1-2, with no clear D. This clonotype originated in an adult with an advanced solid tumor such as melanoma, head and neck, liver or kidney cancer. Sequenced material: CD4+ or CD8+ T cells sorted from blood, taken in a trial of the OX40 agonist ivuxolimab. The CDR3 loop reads CAWKMGGYTF. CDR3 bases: TGTGCCTGGAAGATGGGCGGCTACACCTTC.